The 4 T cell receptor beta chains presented below share a single source sample, sequenced in a study of human T cells and chemical hapten exposure. Each CDR3 protein is one row after TCRdb ran MiXCR on the RACE reads. Here the sample spans around 360,000 distinct CDR3 sequences, nearly 6.5% being singletons. Time point defined: patch test 2, 6 weeks after DPC sensitization. Indicated treatment: therapeutic diphenylcyclopropenone sensitization with weekly scalp DPC. The material was whole blood, obtained in connection with sensitization to the hapten diphenylcyclopropenone (DPC). The receptor set was obtained from a woman younger than 35 with alopecia areata. Some clones in this sample may be carry-over from other donors' samples.

This chain joins TRBV7-2 and TRBJ2-1, with 8 bases fitting TRBD2. The CDR3 has 15 amino acids. Trimming at V came to 4 bases and at J to 0 bases, leaving 2 bases not matched to a gene. Germline V lookup: CDR1 SGHTA, CDR2 FQGNSA. Here the CDR3 reads CASSWRGDSYNEQFF. CDR3 nucleotide sequence: TGTGCCAGCAGCTGGCGGGGGGACTCCTACAATGAGCAGTTCTTC.

In DNA form, the CDR3 reads TGTGCCAGCAGCTTAGACGGACAGCATCAGCCCCAGCATTTT. Amino acid sequence: CASSLDGQHQPQHF. This chain uses TRBV7-9 with TRBJ1-5; D is perhaps TRBD1 (6 bases). V lost 1 base and J 5 bases, leaving 9 bases between the germline ends. CDR1 SEHNR and CDR2 FQNEAQ come from the germline V gene (reference sequence). This CDR3 has 14 amino acids.

The chain combines TRBV27 with TRBJ2-1, with 7 bases fitting TRBD1. Per the germline V gene, CDR1 is MNHEY and CDR2 is SMNVEV (reference sequence). Trimming took 5 bases from V and 5 from J; bases not matched to a gene: 15. CDR3 length equals 17 residues. The CDR3 DNA sequence: TGTGCCAGCAGTATCCAGACAGGGTCGGCGTGGGACAATGAGCAGTTCTTC. Protein: CASSIQTGSAWDNEQFF.

The chain has TRBV20-1 and TRBJ2-7; D possibly matches TRBD1 or TRBD2 (5 bases each). This CDR3 comprises 14 residues. With 5 bases removed from V and 4 bases from J, the gap between germline ends came to 18 bases. Germline CDR1 and CDR2: DFQATT and SNEGSKA (reference sequence). DNA for the CDR3: TGCAGTGCTCGTCGTAGGACCGGGACGTACGAGCAGTACTTC. Translated: CSARRRTGTYEQYF.